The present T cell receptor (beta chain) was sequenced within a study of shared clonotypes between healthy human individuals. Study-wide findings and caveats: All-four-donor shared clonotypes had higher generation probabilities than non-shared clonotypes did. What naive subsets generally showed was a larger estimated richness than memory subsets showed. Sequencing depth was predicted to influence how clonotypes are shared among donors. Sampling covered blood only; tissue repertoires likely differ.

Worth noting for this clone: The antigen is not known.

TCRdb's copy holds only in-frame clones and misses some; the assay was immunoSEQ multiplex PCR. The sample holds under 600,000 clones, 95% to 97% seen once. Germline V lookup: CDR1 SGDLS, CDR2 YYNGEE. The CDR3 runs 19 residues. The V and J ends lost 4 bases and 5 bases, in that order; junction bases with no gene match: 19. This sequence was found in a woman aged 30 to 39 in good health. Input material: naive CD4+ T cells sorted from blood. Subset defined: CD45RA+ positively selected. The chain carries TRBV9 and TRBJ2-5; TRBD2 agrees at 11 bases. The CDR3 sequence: CASSQEPGLAEGCWETQYF. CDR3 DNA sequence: TGTGCCAGCAGCCAAGAGCCGGGACTAGCGGAGGGATGTTGGGAGACCCAGTACTTC. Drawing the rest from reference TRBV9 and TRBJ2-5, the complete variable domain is DSGVTQTPKHLITATGQRVTLRCSPRSGDLSVYWYQQSLDQGLQFLIQYYNGEERAKGNILERFSAQQFPDLHSELNLSSLELGDSALYFCASSQEPGLAEGCWETQYFGPGTRLLVL.